This TCR beta chain stems from a study of T-cell reconstitution after alpha-beta-depleted transplantation in children. General study findings and limits: Where some patients showed high TCRbeta diversity at day 60, it came from recipient T cells and thymic progenitors that had survived.

This clonotype was detected once. Its antigen is still unknown. The CDR3 consists of 17 residues. Germline-derived CDR1 and CDR2 are LNHDA and SQIVND (reference sequence). V shed 8 bases and J 5 bases; nucleotides not matched to a gene: 18. As it was prepared, the TCRbeta library received unique molecular identifiers. TCRdb itself ran the PCR reads through MiXCR, one entry per CDR3 protein. Of almost 250,000 distinct CDR3 sequences detected, roughly 26% appear once; the ten largest clones hold over 2.5%. This sequence originates from a girl aged 2-15 years with Fanconi anemia, due to receive a stem cell transplant. The V gene is TRBV19, the J gene TRBJ2-5; 9 positions match TRBD2. Sequencing used PBMCs, obtained before TCRalphabeta/CD19-depleted stem cell transplant. The CDR3 reads CASRQASGTWGSETQYF. The CDR3 DNA reads TGTGCCAGTCGGCAGGCTAGCGGGACGTGGGGGAGCGAGACCCAGTACTTC.